This TCR beta chain is drawn from a study of blood T cell repertoires in COVID-19. Whole-study context: PBMCs, B-cell-depleted T cells, or T cells were the source of the cDNA or gDNA that made up the material.

Clones were sequenced by immunoSEQ multiplex PCR, and TCRdb holds only the in-frame ones, with some missing. The data hold approximately 210,000 clones, with over 75% observed a single time. The CDR3 is 13 amino acids. The V and J ends lost 0 bases and 1 base respectively, with 4 bases between them. Germline CDR1 SGHDT, CDR2 YYEEEE. The sequence was collected from a man aged 25-45 years with acute COVID-19. Source material: PBMCs or T cells enriched from blood (not recorded which). V usage is TRBV5-6 and J usage is TRBJ1-2, with D uncertain. CDR3 in amino acids: CASSLANNYGYTF. In DNA, the CDR3 is TGTGCCAGCAGCTTGGCCAATAACTATGGCTACACCTTC.